Listed here is a single T cell receptor beta chain. No antigen is known for it. Template material for amplifying TCR beta CDR3 regions consisted of RNA transcripts. TCR CDR3 regions were first amplified by RT-PCR with HTBI primers. TCRdb called the multiplex PCR reads again in MiXCR, with one record for every CDR3 protein. Found here are about 360,000 distinct CDR3 sequences, more than 20% of them singletons; the top ten hold around 79%. Graves' hyperthyroidism qualified as stable when ophthalmopathy did not progress within 18 months. Exclusion followed for patients with uncontrolled infection, other autoimmune disease, pregnancy or lactation. For the diagnoses, clinical symptoms, serum thyroxine and TRAb, thyroid ultrasound and orbital computed tomography were used. This entry is derived from a study of T cells in Graves' hyperthyroidism and ophthalmopathy. General study findings and limits: From stable hyperthyroidism, ophthalmopathy was separated by a 13 V-J model.

Source material: blood. The clonotype comes from a man over 45 with Graves' hyperthyroidism.

The CDR3 loop is CASTTGGRDTEAFF. For the CDR3, the DNA is TGTGCCAGTACTACAGGGGGAAGGGACACTGAAGCTTTCTTT. The chain combines TRBV19 with TRBJ1-1; TRBD1 matches 8 bases. This CDR3 is built from 14 residues. Losses at the gene ends were 7 bases for V and 3 bases for J; bases not matched to a gene: 7. Germline-derived CDR1 and CDR2 are LNHDA and SQIVND (reference sequence).